This paragraph reports one T cell receptor (beta chain). A few counts support this clone. The antigen it recognizes is unknown. No base quality information exists; no much larger clone differs at one position. The sample's time point label, decoded: 20-29 weeks after completion of therapy. The patients had received solid-organ transplants and had cytomegalovirus that was drug-resistant/recurrent. Ten trial participants were selected for repertoire analysis based on availability of post-therapy peripheral blood mononuclear cells. A BD FACSAria III was used to sort viable CD3+CD8+CD4- lymphocytes from PBMCs. The Qiagen DNeasy Kit was used to extract genomic DNA from the sorted cells. CDR1 and CDR2, per the germline V gene, are MNHEY and SVGAGI. V and J are trimmed by 0 bases and 14 bases, and the gene matches miss 7 bases of the junction. Its CDR3 holds 14 amino acids, cysteine through phenylalanine. Just the 42-base CDR3 DNA is kept, in frame starting at base 1.

The immunoSEQ two-step, bias-controlled multiplex PCR assay was used to amplify TRB CDR3 regions from genomic DNA. An Illumina NextSeq 500 was used to sequence the CDR3 libraries. The authors processed their data as follows. The immunoSEQ Analyzer platform was used for the initial alignment and bioinformatics, which included bias normalization against synthetic CDR3 analogs. V, D and J genes were annotated according to IMGT database definitions. Additional TRBV analyses were carried out with default settings in VDJtools version 1.1.10 and the R package tcR version 2.2.1.11. GLIPH analysis was done using default settings in version 1.0. Significant clonotype frequency changes were tested by 2-sided binomial test with Benjamini-Hochberg correction (alpha = 0.01) in CDR3 sequences with at least 5 reads. TCRdb took this table from immuneACCESS and kept in-frame rearrangements with V and J called. Such tables lack part of the clones; where checked against another copy, unresolved V genes explain under half of the gap, and the rest is unexplained. V and J calls and clone size are given by that table; D and trimming were obtained from the DNA. This sample is represented by around 19,000 clones; around 83% of them were singletons. Around 36% of the sample is taken by the ten largest.

This sample was included in a study of T cell therapy after organ transplantation (dated by TCRdb to the late 2010s). Regarding the complete study: Therapy products were autologous CMV-specific T cells expanded in vitro for about 15 days with a peptide pool of 30 HLA class I and II CMV epitopes. Patients were given up to 6 doses of T cells at 2-week intervals and were followed for 29 weeks after finishing therapy. About 80% of the ten patients were classed as clinical responders and two as nonresponders. Patients received a median of 1.92 x 10^8 CMV-specific T cells across 2 to 6 intravenous infusions. Long-term post-therapy blood samples were collected 20 to 29 weeks after completion of therapy. This study was a follow-up analysis of the TRBV repertoire from an open-label phase I trial that tested autologous CMV-specific adoptive T cell therapy in people who had received solid-organ transplants. Long-term post-therapy samples were obtainable from only about 80% of the 10 patients. Points the paper makes about the study in general: Fold change in CD8 clonality after therapy was inversely correlated with pretherapy clonality, suggesting that less biased repertoires were more receptive to remodeling. The small cohort prevented assessing confounders such as concurrent antirejection and antiviral medications. Reconstitution after therapy appeared to involve both transferred clonotypes and endogenous clonotypes that were not detected in the therapy products. Before therapy, nonresponders had marked clonal expansions, and their repertoires changed minimally after therapy. The small number of expansions detected in nonresponders may reflect reduced sample coverage resulting from poor CD8+ T cell yield.

Material: CD8+ T cells from blood, obtained after autologous CMV-specific T cell therapy. The chain joins TRBV6-5 to TRBJ2-3, with TRBD2 matching 11 junction bases. The TCR sequence derives from a human patient who had received a solid organ transplant and had CMV disease. Donor T cells from the graft may be present among the T cells after a transplant. The CDR3 reads as follows: CASSYSGTSGALYF. The sequence in DNA is TGTGCCAGCAGTTACTCCGGGACTAGCGGTGCGTTGTATTTT.